What follows describes a single T cell receptor beta chain. The germline gives CDR1 KGHDR, CDR2 SFDVKD. The trim removed 3 bases at V and 7 bases at J, leaving 6 bases unmatched. CDR3 length: 14 amino acids. This entry belongs to a study of blood T cell repertoires in COVID-19. The assay was immunoSEQ multiplex PCR, and TCRdb's table has in-frame clones only and misses some. This sample has approximately 250,000 clones, with 86% found just once. This chain links TRBV24-1 with TRBJ2-7; 9 positions match TRBD1. The sample consisted of peripheral blood. This receptor was identified in a woman aged 80 or over with COVID-19, enrolled during active disease. The CDR3 DNA reads as TGTGCCACCAGTGATCCGGACAGGGGAGGAGAGCAGTACTTC. Amino acid sequence: CATSDPDRGGEQYF.